A selection of T cell receptor beta chains follows, all from one sample in a study of shared T cell receptors in the human thymus. Clones were sequenced by immunoSEQ multiplex PCR, and TCRdb holds only the in-frame ones, with some missing. The data show hundreds of thousands of clones, about 84% seen once. This same sample was also part of a study on human thymus T cells.

Sequenced sample: thymocytes. These receptors were obtained from a boy under two years old with a congenital heart defect. The CDR3 runs from the conserved cysteine through the conserved F or W. A D gene is named only where the DNA matches it firmly. Rows may omit the clone size; those that give it use once, few, many or a size class.

j_call	d_call	v_call	clone_size	cdr3_nt	cdr3_aa
TRBJ2-3	TRBD2	TRBV30	few	TGTGCCTGGAGTGTACCTAGCGGGAGCGCTACGCAGTATTTT	CAWSVPSGSATQYF
TRBJ2-1	TRBD2	TRBV7-6	-	TGTGCCAGCAGCTTAGCGCAACGGACTAGCGGGAGTCCATCCTACAATGAGCAGTTCTTC	CASSLAQRTSGSPSYNEQFF
TRBJ2-4	-	TRBV18	-	TGTGCCAGCTCACCGGGCCTAGCCAAAAACATTCAGTACTTC	CASSPGLAKNIQYF
TRBJ1-4	-	TRBV4-1	-	TGCGCCAGCAGCCAAGGGGACATAAATGAAAAACTGTTTTTT	CASSQGDINEKLFF
TRBJ2-3	-	TRBV2	once	TGTGCCAGGACAGGTTTCACAGATACGCAGTATTTT	CARTGFTDTQYF
TRBJ2-5	TRBD2	TRBV19	-	TGTGCCAGTAGTATCTTGGCGGGAGGGCCCGAGACCCAGTACTTC	CASSILAGGPETQYF
TRBJ1-1	TRBD1	TRBV4-3	-	TGCGCCAGCAGCCAAGATCCGGGGACAGGCCCCAGTGAAGCTTTCTTT	CASSQDPGTGPSEAFF
TRBJ1-5	-	TRBV19	once	TGTGCCAGTAGCCCAGCAGCGCAGTGGGTCAATCAGCCCCAGCATTTT	CASSPAAQWVNQPQHF
TRBJ2-7	-	TRBV27	-	TGTGCCAGCAGTTCTCAACCCCCCGGGCAGTACTTC	CASSSQPPGQYF
TRBJ2-7	TRBD1	TRBV5-8	-	TGTGCCAGCAGCCTGGGACAGGGTTGCCACGAGCAGTACTTC	CASSLGQGCHEQYF
TRBJ2-7	TRBD2	TRBV7-2	once	TGTGCCAGCAGCATCCACCCTAGCGGGCAGTTGAGAGCCGAGCAGTACTTC	CASSIHPSGQLRAEQYF
TRBJ2-7	-	TRBV6-5	-	TGTGCCAGCGGCCGACAGGGACTGTACGAGCAGTACTTC	CASGRQGLYEQYF
TRBJ2-1	TRBD2	TRBV7-9	-	TGTGCCAGCAGCCTGGGCTGGGCCCGACTAGCGGATTACAATGAGCAGTTCTTC	CASSLGWARLADYNEQFF
TRBJ1-1	TRBD1	TRBV28	-	TGTGCCAGCAGTCCTAGGACAGGGGTGGTGAACACTGAAGCTTTCTTT	CASSPRTGVVNTEAFF
TRBJ2-3	TRBD2	TRBV29-1	-	TGCAGCGTTCTAGCGGGAGGGATAGATACGCAGTATTTT	CSVLAGGIDTQYF
TRBJ2-2	-	TRBV2	-	TGTGCCAGCGGGGGGGGCGGGTTAACCACCGGGGAGCTGTTTTTT	CASGGGGLTTGELFF
TRBJ2-7	-	TRBV27	-	TGTGCCAGCAGCCCCCGGGTCGTTCTGGCAGGGTTTTACGAGCAGTACTTC	CASSPRVVLAGFYEQYF
TRBJ1-2	-	TRBV7-3	-	TGTGCCAGCAGCTTTGGAGATTCTGGCTATGGCTACACCTTC	CASSFGDSGYGYTF
TRBJ1-5	TRBD1	TRBV2	-	TGTGCCAGCAACGCAGGGGGCGGGAGCAATCAGCCCCAGCATTTT	CASNAGGGSNQPQHF
TRBJ2-3	-	TRBV7-2	-	TGTGCCAGCAGCCTCAGCACAGATACGCAGTATTTT	CASSLSTDTQYF
TRBJ1-5	-	TRBV28	-	TGTGCCAGCATCAACTCCGGGGTTCATAGCAATCAGCCCCAGCATTTT	CASINSGVHSNQPQHF
TRBJ2-7	TRBD2	TRBV7-9	-	TGTGCCAGCACCCCGGGACTAGAGGAGGAGGAGCAGTACTTC	CASTPGLEEEEQYF
TRBJ2-3	TRBD2	TRBV4-3	-	TGCGCCAGCAGCCAATGGGTAGGCGGGAGGGCCCGTAATACGCAGTATTTT	CASSQWVGGRARNTQYF
TRBJ1-2	-	TRBV11-1	-	TGTGCCAGCAGCTTCGGGGATTCCTATGGCTACACCTTC	CASSFGDSYGYTF
TRBJ2-1	TRBD2	TRBV7-8	once	TGTGCCAGCAGCCACGCCTCTGCTAGCGGGAAATCTAATGAGCAGTTCTTC	CASSHASASGKSNEQFF
TRBJ1-2	-	TRBV29-1	once	TGCAGCGGCTCTGGGGGAGGGAGGGGTGGCTACACCTTC	CSGSGGGRGGYTF
TRBJ1-1	TRBD1	TRBV11-3	-	TGTGCCAGCAGCTTCACCGGGACAGAGAACACTGAAGCTTTCTTT	CASSFTGTENTEAFF
TRBJ2-1	-	TRBV11-3	-	TGTGCCAGCAGCTCGTACATAGCGGAGAGGGATGAGCAGTTCTTC	CASSSYIAERDEQFF
TRBJ2-3	TRBD2	TRBV15	-	TGTGCCACCAGCAGTCCCGGGACTAGCGGGAGAATGGGCACAGATACGCAGTATTTT	CATSSPGTSGRMGTDTQYF